This T cell receptor (beta chain) was captured by sequencing in a study of identical twins. TCRdb reprocessed the 5' RACE reads with MiXCR, giving one entry per CDR3 protein. The sample includes over 200,000 distinct CDR3 sequences, about 6.7% of them seen just once. All donors were healthy Caucasians. V was cut by 2 bases and J by 7 bases, with 6 bases left in between. The germline CDR1 and CDR2 sequences are KGHSH and LQKENI. This CDR3 has 12 amino acids. This sample was also put to use in a study of T cells expressing NK-cell markers. That report adds: Anti-gamma-delta TCR antibody use in several experiments restricted sorting to alpha-beta TCR T cells. In several donors, dominant NKG2C+ clonotypes were roughly 1.0-8% of CD8+ T cells.

Material for sequencing was CD8+ T cells sorted from blood. The J gene is TRBJ2-1, the V gene TRBV18; D ambiguous. The sequence was obtained from a woman between 18 and 30 years old in good health. CDR3 in DNA: TGTGCCAGCTCACCAGCCAGTAATGAGCAGTTCTTC. This encodes CASSPASNEQFF.